Each of the 22 T cell receptor beta chains below was sequenced from the same sample in a study of molecular identifiers for immune sequencing clone quantification. TCRdb reprocessed the PCR reads with MiXCR, giving one entry per CDR3 protein. This table holds 9,500 to 15,000 distinct CDR3 sequences, roughly 18% found once. Sequencing was performed on naive CD8+ T cells from blood, with Jurkat cell RNA spiked in. Subset denoted: FACS-sorted CD8+CD4-CCR7+CD45RA+ naive T cells. Receptors originate from a human donor in good health. Some libraries in this study had Jurkat cell RNA spiked in.

This clonotype was seen more than once but under ten times. This clone may be a read error of a much larger clone one base away. The V gene is TRBV10-3, the J gene TRBJ2-2; 13 nucleotides agree with TRBD2. J gave up 6 bases and V 4 bases, and 8 bases lay outside the gene matches. The CDR3 extends over 17 amino acids. CDR1 is ENHRY and CDR2 is SYGVKD in the germline V gene. The CDR3 reads CAISGDGLAGAAGELFF. The CDR3 DNA reads TGTGCCATCAGTGGGGACGGACTAGCGGGAGCGGCCGGGGAGCTGTTTTTT.

This clonotype was counted a few times. V gene TRBV4-2 combines with J gene TRBJ2-7; tentatively, D is TRBD1 (6 bases). The germline gives CDR1 LGHNA, CDR2 YNFKEQ. The CDR3 is 16 amino acids. The germline V and J ends were trimmed by 0 bases and 1 base, with 13 bases remaining between them. The CDR3 protein is CASSQEYPGESYEQYF. The CDR3 DNA sequence: TGTGCCAGCAGCCAAGAATATCCAGGGGAGTCCTACGAGCAGTACTTC.

This clonotype is labeled as medium-sized. V usage is TRBV7-8 and J usage is TRBJ1-4, with TRBD1 matching 8 bases. Germline trimming cut 4 bases from V and 4 bases from J; bases unmatched to any gene: 8. Germline CDR1 SGHVS, CDR2 FQNEAQ. The CDR3 loop spans 16 amino acids. The CDR3 nucleotides are TGTGCCAGCAGCTCCATGGACAGGGAACTTAATGAAAAACTGTTTTTT. This sequence encodes CASSSMDRELNEKLFF.

The chain joins TRBV7-3 to TRBJ2-3; D is unresolved. V gave up 2 bases and J gave up 6 bases, with 9 bases separating them. The CDR3 is made up of 13 amino acids. The germline CDR1 and CDR2 sequences are SGHTA and FQGTGA. CDR3 coding DNA: TGTGCCAGCAGCTTATCCGAATGGGATACGCAGTATTTT. It is translated as CASSLSEWDTQYF.

This clonotype is deemed medium-sized (0.01 to 0.1%). The chain has TRBV4-1 and TRBJ2-1, with 10 bases that match TRBD2. V lost 3 bases and J lost 8; bases outside the gene matches: 10. The CDR3 runs to 16 residues. CDR1 and CDR2 (germline): MGHRA, YSYEKL. The CDR3 region has the DNA TGCGCCAGCAGCCAGTCCCCTAGCGGGAGTTCCCATGAGCAGTTCTTC. Its protein product is CASSQSPSGSSHEQFF.

This clonotype has ten or more counts. The chain uses TRBV12-3 or TRBV12-4 and TRBJ2-1; tentative D call: TRBD2 (5 bases). Trimming stripped 1 base from V and 8 bases from J, with 15 bases between. This CDR3 has 15 amino acids. The CDR3 DNA is TGTGCCAGCAGTTTAGTTCGGCGGGTTTCGGATGAGCAGTTCTTC. Its protein is CASSLVRRVSDEQFF.

In this sample, this clonotype turned up a few times. Possible read error: a much larger clone is one base away. The J gene is TRBJ2-3, the V gene TRBV11-2, with TRBD2 identical over 8 bases. The CDR3 is 15 amino acids. The J segment lost 4 bases and the V segment lost 0 bases, leaving 3 bases of the junction unmatched. From germline, CDR1 is SGHAT and CDR2 FQNNGV. The CDR3 reads CASSLDGTRSDTQYF. CDR3 coding DNA: TGTGCCAGCAGCTTAGACGGGACTAGATCAGATACGCAGTATTTT.

The CDR3 spells CASSYSLGTDEQFF. CDR3 coding DNA: TGTGCCAGCAGTTACTCTCTGGGGACGGATGAGCAGTTCTTC. V is TRBV6-5 and J is TRBJ2-1; D possibly matches TRBD1 or TRBD2 (5 bases each). The V gene's germline CDR1 is MNHEY and CDR2 SVGAGI. V dropped 0 bases and J dropped 8 bases, with 11 bases sitting between them. The CDR3 contains 14 residues.

This clonotype was recorded a few times. This sequence joins TRBV30 and TRBJ2-7, with D hard to call. V gave up 7 bases and J gave up 0 bases, with 7 bases separating them. CDR1 is GTSNPN and CDR2 is SVGIG in the germline V gene (reference sequence). This CDR3 region has 11 residues. The CDR3 bases are TGTGCCTTGACAAGCTCCTACGAGCAGTACTTC. Encoded protein: CALTSSYEQYF.

This rearrangement joins TRBV11-3 to TRBJ2-7; weak D call: TRBD1 (5 bases). Germline CDR1 and CDR2: SGHNT and YENEEA. V was trimmed by 2 bases and J by 5 bases, leaving 13 bases between them. CDR3 length equals 14 residues. The CDR3 region is CASSLLARVHEQYF. In nucleotides, the CDR3 is TGTGCCAGCAGCTTACTCGCCAGGGTCCACGAGCAGTACTTC. Together with reference TRBV11-3 and TRBJ2-7, the CDR3 gives the full variable domain: EAGVVQSPRYKIIEKKQPVAFWCNPISGHNTLYWYLQNLGQGPELLIRYENEEAVDDSQLPKDRFSAERLKGVDSTLKIQPAELGDSAVYLCASSLLARVHEQYFGPGTRLTVT.

This clonotype is categorized as medium-sized (0.01 to 0.1%). The rearrangement joins TRBV10-3 to TRBJ2-7; 7 bases fit TRBD1. Germline trimming cut 2 bases from V and 3 bases from J; bases unmatched to any gene: 4. The CDR3 loop spans 14 amino acids. From germline, CDR1 is ENHRY and CDR2 SYGVKD. CDR3 sequence reads: CAISEPGQSYEQYF. DNA for the CDR3: TGTGCCATCAGTGAGCCGGGACAGAGCTACGAGCAGTACTTC.

Note on this clonotype: This could be a read error, since a much larger clone is one nucleotide away. This rearrangement joins TRBV7-9 to TRBJ2-2, with TRBD1 as a possible D gene (5 bases). This CDR3 has 16 residues. Germline assignment: CDR1 SEHNR and CDR2 FQNEAQ (reference sequence). Here the CDR3 DNA reads TGTGCCATCAGCTTGGGGTCGTGGCAGGGCACCGGGGAGCTGTTTTTT. This encodes CAISLGSWQGTGELFF.

This clonotype is judged medium-sized. This chain uses TRBV10-3 with TRBJ2-7; 8 bases fit TRBD2. V was clipped by 6 bases and J by 0 bases; unmatched bases: 4. The germline V gene encodes CDR1 ENHRY and CDR2 SYGVKD. This CDR3 has 14 amino acids. CDR3 sequence: CAISSSGSSYEQYF. The CDR3 bases are TGTGCCATCAGCTCGAGCGGGAGCTCCTACGAGCAGTACTTC.

This chain connects TRBV4-3 to TRBJ2-7; 7 bases are shared with TRBD2. Germline V gene data show CDR1 as LGHNA and CDR2 as YSLEER. The CDR3 length is 16 residues. Trimming at V came to 0 bases and at J to 3 bases, leaving 8 bases not matched to a gene. The CDR3 reads CASSQEHGLVDYEQYF. The DNA of the CDR3 is TGCGCCAGCAGCCAAGAACATGGACTAGTGGACTACGAGCAGTACTTC.

This clonotype is medium-sized within its sample. The V gene is TRBV29-1, the J gene TRBJ2-1, with D maybe TRBD2 (8 bases). V was pared by 0 bases and J by 0 bases, with 21 bases between. The CDR3 spans 19 residues. In germline, CDR1 is SQVTM, CDR2 ANQGSEA. The CDR3 reads CSVEDRGSGAGGSYNEQFF. DNA for the CDR3: TGCAGCGTTGAAGATCGGGGTAGCGGGGCAGGGGGCTCCTACAATGAGCAGTTCTTC.

This clonotype was counted only a few times. A much larger clonotype is one base distant, so this may be a read error. The conserved closing phenylalanine or tryptophan is absent in this CDR3, likely reflecting a read error. It is unclear where the CDR3 begins or ends on the DNA, so no DNA is shown, and the CDR3 is as TCRdb lists it. The rearrangement joins TRBV5-6 to TRBJ1-1; the table's D gene call, TRBD1, was not cross checked with the DNA. Counting both end residues, the CDR3 totals 16 amino acids. The germline V gene encodes CDR1 SGHDT and CDR2 YYEEEE. CDR3 region: CASSFPPGTGGRSTFS.

This clonotype ranks as medium-sized (0.01 to 0.1%). The chain employs TRBV7-9 and TRBJ2-5; 7 bases are shared with TRBD2. J was trimmed by 3 bases and V by 1 base; bases with no gene match: 5. The germline V gene has CDR1 SEHNR and CDR2 FQNEAQ (reference sequence). The CDR3 totals 15 residues. The CDR3 nucleotides are TGTGCCAGCAGCTTAGTCGCAGCGGGGAAAGAGACCCAGTACTTC. It translates to CASSLVAAGKETQYF.

This clonotype is medium-sized. The rearrangement uses TRBV25-1 and TRBJ2-1, with unresolved D. The CDR3 consists of 12 residues. CDR1 and CDR2 from the germline V gene are MGHDK and SYGVNS. The germline V and J ends were trimmed by 3 bases and 7 bases, with 7 bases remaining between them. The CDR3 DNA sequence: TGTGCCAGCAGTGATCGGCGGAATGAGCAGTTCTTC. Residues: CASSDRRNEQFF.

J is TRBJ2-7 and V is TRBV6-6; D remains unclear. The germline V and J ends were trimmed by 5 bases and 2 bases, with 4 bases remaining between them. This CDR3 spans 11 amino acids. The germline V gene has CDR1 MNHNY and CDR2 SVGAGI (reference sequence). CDR3 nucleotide sequence: TGTGCCAGCAGTCAAACCTACGAGCAGTACTTC. This translates into CASSQTYEQYF.

This clonotype was seen many times. This chain links TRBV20-1 with TRBJ2-7; weak D call: TRBD2 (6 bases). The V end lost 5 bases, the J end lost 0 bases, and 17 bases lay between the germline ends. Germline CDR1 and CDR2: DFQATT and SNEGSKA (reference sequence). The CDR3 consists of 15 residues. The CDR3 DNA reads as TGCAGTGCTCGGGGGTTTGAGGGGAGCTCCTACGAGCAGTACTTC. It yields the protein CSARGFEGSSYEQYF.

In its sample, this clonotype ranks as medium-sized. The chain employs TRBV4-1 and TRBJ2-2; D is possibly TRBD1 or TRBD2 (5 bases each). The CDR3 has 16 amino acids. Trimming shortened V by 2 bases and J by 3 bases, and 13 bases separated the two germline ends. CDR1 and CDR2 from the germline V gene are MGHRA and YSYEKL. CDR3 sequence (DNA): TGCGCCAGCAGCCAACCCCCGGGACGGGACACCGGGGAGCTGTTTTTT. Protein sequence: CASSQPPGRDTGELFF.

Ten or more counts support this clonotype. The genes are TRBV20-1 and TRBJ2-7; D not certain. The CDR3 contains 14 residues. The germline V gene encodes CDR1 DFQATT and CDR2 SNEGSKA (reference sequence). V lost 0 bases to trimming and J lost 2 bases, with 11 bases between them. CDR3 in DNA: TGCAGTGCTAGAGACCCTCAAGTCGCCTACGAGCAGTACTTC. Encoded protein: CSARDPQVAYEQYF.